The 24 T cell receptor beta chains listed next were all sequenced from one sample in a study of OX40 agonist ivuxolimab in advanced cancers. This table comes from immunoSEQ multiplex PCR, and its TCRdb copy is limited to in-frame clones, with some not included. The sample yields some 81,000 clones, about 83% seen once. The sequences come from CD4+ or CD8+ T cells sorted from blood, collected in a trial of the OX40 agonist ivuxolimab. The origin of the receptors is an adult with an advanced solid tumor such as melanoma, head and neck, liver or kidney cancer.

V is TRBV19 and J is TRBJ1-5, with 8 bases that match TRBD1. Germline CDR1 is LNHDA and CDR2 is SQIVND (reference sequence). Germline trimming cut 5 bases from V and 0 bases from J; bases unmatched to any gene: 3. The CDR3 runs to 15 residues. The CDR3 sequence: CASSAGQGSNQPQHF. In DNA, the CDR3 is TGTGCCAGTAGTGCTGGACAGGGTAGCAATCAGCCCCAGCATTTT.

V usage is TRBV18 and J usage is TRBJ2-5, with D hard to call. CDR3 length: 13 residues. Per the germline V gene, CDR1 is KGHSH and CDR2 is LQKENI. Trimming stripped 6 bases from V and 0 bases from J, with 8 bases between. CDR3 bases: TGTGCCAGCTCCTCAGGTTACCAAGAGACCCAGTACTTC. Encoded protein: CASSSGYQETQYF. The full variable domain, in which reference TRBV18 and TRBJ2-5 provide the parts outside the CDR3, is NAGVMQNPRHLVRRRGQEARLRCSPMKGHSHVYWYRQLPEEGLKFMVYLQKENIIDESGMPKERFSAEFPKEGPSILRIQQVVRGDSAAYFCASSSGYQETQYFGPGTRLLVL.

The chain uses TRBV27 and TRBJ1-1; 7 nucleotides line up with TRBD1. The V gene end was trimmed by 3 bases and the J gene end by 4 bases; junction bases not matched to a gene: 5. The V gene's germline CDR1 is MNHEY and CDR2 SMNVEV (reference sequence). The CDR3 runs 14 residues. The CDR3 DNA reads TGTGCCAGCAGTTTCCACAGGGGCGGCACTGAAGCTTTCTTT. It encodes CASSFHRGGTEAFF.

The rearrangement links TRBV27 to TRBJ2-7; possibly TRBD1 for D (5 bases). CDR1 MNHEY and CDR2 SMNVEV come from the germline V gene (reference sequence). This CDR3 has 13 amino acids. The V gene lost 3 bases and the J gene lost 7 bases, with 13 bases spanning the gap. In nucleotides, the CDR3 is TGTGCCAGCAGTTTCGGCAGGGCTGGGGAGCAGTACTTC. It is translated as CASSFGRAGEQYF.

The V gene is TRBV30, the J gene TRBJ1-2; D ambiguous. Per germline, CDR1 GTSNPN and CDR2 SVGIG (reference sequence). The CDR3 length is 13 residues. Trimming removed 1 base from V and 0 bases from J, with 6 bases in between. The CDR3 loop reads CAWSDGSNYGYTF. Written as DNA, the CDR3 is TGTGCCTGGAGTGACGGCTCTAACTATGGCTACACCTTC.

The count of this clone is one. The V gene is TRBV6-5, the J gene TRBJ1-1; D unresolved. The CDR3 is made up of 12 amino acids. The ends were cut back, 6 bases at V and 8 bases at J, with 13 bases in the middle. Germline loops: CDR1 MNHEY, CDR2 SVGAGI. In DNA, the CDR3 is TGTGCCAGCAGACCACCCGGGGAGGAAGCTTTCTTT. It translates to CASRPPGEEAFF.

The chain has TRBV7-9 and TRBJ1-1; 8 bases line up with TRBD1. CDR3 length: 14 amino acids. Germline CDR1 is SEHNR and CDR2 is FQNEAQ (reference sequence). V trimming: 0 bases; J trimming: 6 bases; junction bases outside the gene matches: 3. For the CDR3, the DNA is TGTGCCAGCAGCTTAGCGGCAGGGGGCTCTGAAGCTTTCTTT. It specifies CASSLAAGGSEAFF.

This chain uses TRBV5-5 with TRBJ1-1; D call uncertain. Germline assignment: CDR1 SGHKS and CDR2 YYEKEE (reference sequence). Trimming cost V 0 bases and J 3 bases, with 15 bases left between them. This CDR3 is built from 16 residues. The CDR3 nucleotides are TGTGCCAGCAGCTTGGGATTCGGCAGGTGGGACACTGAAGCTTTCTTT. Translating it yields CASSLGFGRWDTEAFF.

The V call is TRBV5-1, the J call TRBJ2-3; D is uncertain. V was pared by 4 bases and J by 1 base, with 16 bases between. Germline loops: CDR1 SGHRS, CDR2 YFSETQ. The CDR3 extends over 16 amino acids. DNA for the CDR3: TGCGCCAGCAGCCTTAGACCAACATGGGGCACAGATACGCAGTATTTT. Protein: CASSLRPTWGTDTQYF.

The rearrangement joins TRBV2 to TRBJ2-7, with TRBD2 matching 8 bases. The CDR3 totals 18 residues. V was clipped by 6 bases and J by 6 bases; unmatched bases: 22. Per the germline V gene, CDR1 is SNHLY and CDR2 is FYNNEI. This CDR3 reads CASRTYPMLGAGGGEQYF. CDR3 sequence (DNA): TGTGCCAGCAGAACCTACCCTATGTTGGGCGCGGGGGGTGGCGAGCAGTACTTC.

The J gene is TRBJ1-2, the V gene TRBV19; 9 bases line up with TRBD1. The CDR3 runs 14 residues. Germline lookup yields CDR1 LNHDA and CDR2 SQIVND (reference sequence). J gave up 4 bases and V 3 bases, and 3 bases lay outside the gene matches. CDR3 loop: CASSIGQGSYGYTF. Written as DNA, the CDR3 is TGTGCCAGTAGTATCGGACAGGGGAGCTATGGCTACACCTTC. Drawing the rest from reference TRBV19 and TRBJ1-2, the complete variable domain is DGGITQSPKYLFRKEGQNVTLSCEQNLNHDAMYWYRQDPGQGLRLIYYSQIVNDFQKGDIAEGYSVSREKKESFPLTVTSAQKNPTAFYLCASSIGQGSYGYTFGSGTRLTVV.

This clone was seen only a few times. The chain is built from TRBV6-1 and TRBJ1-2; unclear D gene. The germline V gene has CDR1 MNHNS and CDR2 SASEGT. This CDR3 spans 14 amino acids. Trimming stripped 1 base from V and 5 bases from J, with 11 bases between. DNA for the CDR3: TGTGCCAGCAGTGAAGGGATACTTGGGTATGGCTACACCTTC. This gives the protein CASSEGILGYGYTF.

V and J are TRBV19 and TRBJ1-2; 8 bases line up with TRBD1. V lost 11 bases to trimming and J lost 4 bases; unmatched junction nucleotides: 6. The CDR3 spans 12 residues. Per germline, CDR1 LNHDA and CDR2 SQIVND (reference sequence). The CDR3 DNA sequence: TGTGCCTCACAGGGGGTTTCCTATGGCTACACCTTC. Encoded protein: CASQGVSYGYTF.

The chain uses TRBV6-5 and TRBJ2-1; the D gene could be TRBD1 or TRBD2 (7 bases each). Deletions cut 2 bases from V and 5 bases from J, with 16 bases between. The CDR3 is made up of 16 amino acids. Germline V gene lookup returns CDR1 MNHEY and CDR2 SVGAGI. CDR3 protein: CASSYTRQGGDNEQFF. Here the CDR3 DNA reads TGTGCCAGCAGTTACACTAGACAGGGAGGGGACAATGAGCAGTTCTTC.

This clone was observed a single time. The V call is TRBV4-1, the J call TRBJ1-6; D perhaps matches TRBD1 (6 bases). Trimming removed 0 bases from V and 6 bases from J, with 15 bases in between. The CDR3 runs 17 residues. From germline, CDR1 is MGHRA and CDR2 YSYEKL. Here the CDR3 DNA reads TGCGCCAGCAGCCAAGAAACCCCCGACAGGCTTAATTCACCCCTCCACTTT. Translated, it gives CASSQETPDRLNSPLHF.

This chain uses TRBV29-1 with TRBJ2-7; 11 positions agree with TRBD1. The V segment lost 7 bases and the J segment 7 bases; nucleotides outside the gene matches: 6. The CDR3 contains 12 residues. The germline gives CDR1 SQVTM, CDR2 ANQGSEA. Written as DNA, the CDR3 is TGCAGCGGCGGGACAGGGGGTAATGAGCAGTACTTC. It is translated as CSGGTGGNEQYF.

The chain couples TRBV7-6 to TRBJ2-6, with D hard to call. Trimming shortened V by 2 bases and J by 0 bases, and 2 bases separated the two germline ends. The CDR3 contains 14 residues. Germline V gives CDR1 SGHVS, CDR2 FNYEAQ. The CDR3 coding sequence is TGTGCCAGCAGCTTAAACTCTGGGGCCAACGTCCTGACTTTC. This encodes CASSLNSGANVLTF.

V is TRBV7-9 and J is TRBJ1-2, with 9 nucleotides matching TRBD1. Germline CDR1 is SEHNR and CDR2 is FQNEAQ (reference sequence). V dropped 5 bases and J dropped 5; count of bases not matched to a gene: 3. This CDR3 region has 13 residues. CDR3 bases: TGTGCCAGCAGCCCACAGGGGGCTTATGGCTACACCTTC. Protein: CASSPQGAYGYTF.

The V gene is TRBV6-1, the J gene TRBJ2-5; D is tentatively TRBD1 or TRBD2 (5 bases each). The CDR3 runs 12 residues. The V end was cut by 5 bases, the J end by 6 bases, with 10 bases between. Germline CDR1 is MNHNS and CDR2 is SASEGT. The CDR3 loop reads CASSLSGQTQYF. The CDR3 DNA sequence: TGTGCCAGCAGTCTGTCGGGGCAGACCCAGTACTTC.

J is TRBJ2-2 and V is TRBV19, with 8 bases aligning to TRBD1. The CDR3 totals 15 residues. V was clipped by 4 bases and J by 2 bases; unmatched bases: 3. Germline V CDR1 and CDR2: LNHDA, SQIVND (reference sequence). CDR3 nucleotide sequence: TGTGCCAGTAGTACCGGACAGGGCAACACCGGGGAGCTGTTTTTT. Protein product: CASSTGQGNTGELFF.

The chain links TRBV30 to TRBJ1-5; 7 bases line up with TRBD1. Trimming cost V 1 base and J 0 bases; bases outside gene matches: 3. CDR3 size: 15 residues. The germline V gene has CDR1 GTSNPN and CDR2 SVGIG (reference sequence). In DNA form, the CDR3 reads TGTGCCTGGAGTGGCGGACAGGCTAGCAATCAGCCCCAGCATTTT. It translates to CAWSGGQASNQPQHF.

This clone came up a few times. V and J are TRBV5-1 and TRBJ1-6; D not certain. The length of the CDR3 is 14 residues. Germline CDR1 reads SGHRS; CDR2 reads YFSETQ. The V end was cut by 1 base, the J end by 7 bases, with 9 bases between. The CDR3: CASSLRESNSPLHF. CDR3 bases: TGCGCCAGCAGCTTGCGGGAATCGAATTCACCCCTCCACTTT.

The V gene is TRBV5-6, the J gene TRBJ2-1; 10 nucleotides align to TRBD2. The V gene's germline CDR1 is SGHDT and CDR2 YYEEEE. The CDR3 is 14 amino acids. The V and J ends lost 6 bases and 2 bases, in that order; junction bases with no gene match: 2. CDR3 DNA sequence: TGTGCCAGCACCCTAGCGGGGGCCTACAATGAGCAGTTCTTC. Translation: CASTLAGAYNEQFF.

The chain recombines TRBV4-1 with TRBJ1-2; 10 bases agree with TRBD1. The J segment lost 4 bases and the V segment lost 1 base, leaving 0 bases of the junction unmatched. The CDR3 extends over 14 amino acids. Germline V gene data show CDR1 as MGHRA and CDR2 as YSYEKL. CDR3 region: CASSQGDRGYGYTF. DNA for the CDR3: TGCGCCAGCAGCCAAGGGGACAGGGGCTATGGCTACACCTTC.